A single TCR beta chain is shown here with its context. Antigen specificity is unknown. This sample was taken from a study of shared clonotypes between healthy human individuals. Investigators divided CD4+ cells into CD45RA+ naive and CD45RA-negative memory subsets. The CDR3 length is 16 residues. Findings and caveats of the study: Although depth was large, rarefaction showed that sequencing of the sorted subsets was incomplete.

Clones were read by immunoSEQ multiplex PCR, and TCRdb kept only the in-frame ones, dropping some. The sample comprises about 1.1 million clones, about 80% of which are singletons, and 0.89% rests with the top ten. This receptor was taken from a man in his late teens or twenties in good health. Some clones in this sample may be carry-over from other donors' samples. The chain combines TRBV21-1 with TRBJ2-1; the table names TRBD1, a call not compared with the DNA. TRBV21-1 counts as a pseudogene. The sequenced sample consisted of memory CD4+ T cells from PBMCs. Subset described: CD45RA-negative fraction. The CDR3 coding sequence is TGTGCCAGCAGCAAAGCTAGGGGGAGCTCCTACAATGAGCAGTTCTTC. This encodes CASSKARGSSYNEQFF.